This T cell receptor (beta chain) stems from a study of blood T cell repertoires in COVID-19. About the study: The study drew acute and convalescent COVID-19 samples from the United States, Italy and Spain. T cells, B-cell-depleted T cells, or PBMCs provided the cDNA or gDNA that served as material.

Methods used by the authors: The authors estimated nucleated cell counts from reference gene primer amplification. Clones were read by immunoSEQ multiplex PCR, and TCRdb kept only the in-frame ones, dropping some. That table furnishes V, J and clone size, whereas the DNA furnished D and trimming. Of tens of thousands of clones detected, around 90% appear once; the ten largest clones hold around 15%. This clonotype was obtained from a male donor with acute or convalescent COVID-19. Material for sequencing was peripheral blood.

The CDR3, as DNA: TGTGCCAGCAGGTTGACAGGGCTTAATGAAAAACTGTTTTTT. It specifies CASRLTGLNEKLFF. This chain links TRBV6-5 with TRBJ1-4; TRBD1 matches 7 bases. The germline CDR1 and CDR2 sequences are MNHEY and SVGAGI. The ends lost 6 bases at V and 4 bases at J; junction bases unmatched: 5. The CDR3 contains 14 residues.